This TCR beta chain derives from a study of T cell repertoires in cytomegalovirus infection. Each CDR3 protein gets one entry after TCRdb re-called the reads with MiXCR. The sample gives about 530,000 distinct CDR3 sequences, 26% of which show up once; about 13% is in the top ten. V lost 8 bases and J lost 4; bases outside the gene matches: 11. CDR3 size: 15 residues. CDR1 is MNHEY and CDR2 is SVGEGT in the germline V gene. The specimen sequenced was PBMCs. This chain uses TRBV6-2 or TRBV6-3 with TRBJ2-5, with 9 bases that match TRBD2. This TCR was sampled from a human donor in good health (CMV status not recorded). Some clones in this sample may be carry-over from other donors' samples. The CDR3 here is CASAPGWREGETQYF. In DNA, the CDR3 is TGTGCCAGCGCCCCGGGATGGCGGGAGGGAGAGACCCAGTACTTC.